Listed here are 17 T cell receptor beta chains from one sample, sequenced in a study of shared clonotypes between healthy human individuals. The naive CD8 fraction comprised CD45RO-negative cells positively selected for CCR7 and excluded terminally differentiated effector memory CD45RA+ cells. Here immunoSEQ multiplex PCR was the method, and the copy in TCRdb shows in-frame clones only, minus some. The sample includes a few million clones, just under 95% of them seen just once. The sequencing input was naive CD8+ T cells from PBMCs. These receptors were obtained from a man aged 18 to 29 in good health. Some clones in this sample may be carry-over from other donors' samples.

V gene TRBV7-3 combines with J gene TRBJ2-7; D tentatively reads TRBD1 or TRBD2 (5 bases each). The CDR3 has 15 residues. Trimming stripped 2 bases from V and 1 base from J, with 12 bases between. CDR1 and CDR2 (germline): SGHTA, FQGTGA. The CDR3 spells CASSLVGESSYEQYF. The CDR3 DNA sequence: TGTGCCAGCAGCTTAGTGGGGGAGTCATCCTACGAGCAGTACTTC.

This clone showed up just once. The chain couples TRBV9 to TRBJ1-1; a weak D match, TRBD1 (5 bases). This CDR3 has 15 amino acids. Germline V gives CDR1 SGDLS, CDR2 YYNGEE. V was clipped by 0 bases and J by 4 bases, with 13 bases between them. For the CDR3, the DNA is TGTGCCAGCAGCGTAGGTCCAGGGAGTGGCACTGAAGCTTTCTTT. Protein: CASSVGPGSGTEAFF. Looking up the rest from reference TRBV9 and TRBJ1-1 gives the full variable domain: DSGVTQTPKHLITATGQRVTLRCSPRSGDLSVYWYQQSLDQGLQFLIQYYNGEERAKGNILERFSAQQFPDLHSELNLSSLELGDSALYFCASSVGPGSGTEAFFGQGTRLTVV.

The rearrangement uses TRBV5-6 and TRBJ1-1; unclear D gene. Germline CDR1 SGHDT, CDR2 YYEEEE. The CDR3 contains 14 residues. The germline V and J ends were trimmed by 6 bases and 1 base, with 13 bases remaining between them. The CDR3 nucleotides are TGTGCCAGCAACTGGGGAGTCGGGAACACTGAAGCTTTCTTT. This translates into CASNWGVGNTEAFF.

This CDR3 is CASSQGLRSSYEQYF. The CDR3 coding sequence is TGTGCCAGCAGCCAAGGGTTGAGGAGCTCCTACGAGCAGTACTTC. The rearrangement uses TRBV4-2 and TRBJ2-7, with D hard to call. Germline lookup yields CDR1 LGHNA and CDR2 YNFKEQ. This CDR3 is built from 15 residues. Trimming took 1 base from V and 0 from J, leaving 10 bases between them.

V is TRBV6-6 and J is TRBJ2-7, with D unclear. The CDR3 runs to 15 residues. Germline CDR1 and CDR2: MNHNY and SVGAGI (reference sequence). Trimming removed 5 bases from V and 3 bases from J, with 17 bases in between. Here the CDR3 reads CASSTRVRTGYEQYF. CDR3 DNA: TGTGCCAGCAGTACCCGGGTTCGAACTGGCTACGAGCAGTACTTC.

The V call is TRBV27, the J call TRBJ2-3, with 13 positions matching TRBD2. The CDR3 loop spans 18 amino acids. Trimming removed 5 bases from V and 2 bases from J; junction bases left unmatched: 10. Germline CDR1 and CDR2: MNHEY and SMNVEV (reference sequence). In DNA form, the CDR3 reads TGTGCCAGCAGTCCTCGGACTAGCGGGAGTTATGTCACAGATACGCAGTATTTT. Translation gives CASSPRTSGSYVTDTQYF.

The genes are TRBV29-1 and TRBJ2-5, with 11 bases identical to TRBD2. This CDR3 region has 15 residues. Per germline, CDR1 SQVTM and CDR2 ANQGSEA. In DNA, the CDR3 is TGCAGATTCCCCGCTAGCGGGAGGCAGGAGGAGACCCAGTACTTC. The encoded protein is CRFPASGRQEETQYF. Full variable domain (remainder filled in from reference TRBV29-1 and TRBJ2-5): SAVISQKPSRDICQRGTSLTIQCQVDSQVTMMFWYRQQPGQSLTLIATANQGSEATYESGFVIDKFPISRPNLTFSTLTVSNMSPEDSSIYLCRFPASGRQEETQYFGPGTRLLVL.

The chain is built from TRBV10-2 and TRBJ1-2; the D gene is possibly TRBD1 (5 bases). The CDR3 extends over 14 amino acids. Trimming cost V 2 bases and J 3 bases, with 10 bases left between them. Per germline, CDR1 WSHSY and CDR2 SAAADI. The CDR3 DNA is TGCGCCAGCAGTGAGGGGAAGGGGTACTATGGCTACACCTTC. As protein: CASSEGKGYYGYTF.

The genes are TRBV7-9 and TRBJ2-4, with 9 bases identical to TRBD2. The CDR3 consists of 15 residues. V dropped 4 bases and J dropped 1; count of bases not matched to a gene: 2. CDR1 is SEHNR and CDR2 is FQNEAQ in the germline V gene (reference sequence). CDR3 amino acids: CASSSGTSAKNIQYF. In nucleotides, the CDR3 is TGTGCCAGCAGCTCCGGGACTAGCGCCAAAAACATTCAGTACTTC.

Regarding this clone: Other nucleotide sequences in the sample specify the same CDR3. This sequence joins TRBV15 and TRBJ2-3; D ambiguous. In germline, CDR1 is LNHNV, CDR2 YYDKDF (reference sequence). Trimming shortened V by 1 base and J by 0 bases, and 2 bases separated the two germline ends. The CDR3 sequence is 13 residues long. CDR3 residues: CATSRVSTDTQYF. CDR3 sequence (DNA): TGTGCCACCAGCAGAGTGAGCACAGATACGCAGTATTTT.

The CDR3 nucleotides read TGTGCCAGCAGTGATCGGACTAGCGGGCCTTACAATGAGCAGTTCTTC. This codes for CASSDRTSGPYNEQFF. The rearrangement links TRBV6-4 to TRBJ2-1; 11 nucleotides align to TRBD2. CDR1 is MRHNA and CDR2 is SNTAGT in the germline V gene. Germline trimming cut 3 bases from V and 4 bases from J; bases unmatched to any gene: 5. The CDR3 has 16 amino acids.

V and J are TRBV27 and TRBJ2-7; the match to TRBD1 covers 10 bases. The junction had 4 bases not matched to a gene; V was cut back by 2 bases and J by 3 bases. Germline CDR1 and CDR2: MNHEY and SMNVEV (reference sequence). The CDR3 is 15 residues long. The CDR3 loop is CASSLVGQGFYEQYF. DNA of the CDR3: TGTGCCAGCAGTTTAGTGGGACAGGGGTTCTACGAGCAGTACTTC.

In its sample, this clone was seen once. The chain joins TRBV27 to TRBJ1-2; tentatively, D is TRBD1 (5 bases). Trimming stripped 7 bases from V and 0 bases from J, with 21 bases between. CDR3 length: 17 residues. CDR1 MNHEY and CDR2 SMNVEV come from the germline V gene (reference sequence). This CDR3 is CASKVSNGDLANYGYTF. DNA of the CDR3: TGTGCCAGCAAAGTCTCCAATGGGGACTTAGCTAACTATGGCTACACCTTC.

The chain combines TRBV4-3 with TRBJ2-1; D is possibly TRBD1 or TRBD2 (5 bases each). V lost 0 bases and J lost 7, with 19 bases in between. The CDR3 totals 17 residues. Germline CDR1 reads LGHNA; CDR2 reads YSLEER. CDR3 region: CASSQDLRRGVNNEQFF. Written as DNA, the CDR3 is TGCGCCAGCAGCCAAGATCTTCGGAGAGGGGTTAATAATGAGCAGTTCTTC.

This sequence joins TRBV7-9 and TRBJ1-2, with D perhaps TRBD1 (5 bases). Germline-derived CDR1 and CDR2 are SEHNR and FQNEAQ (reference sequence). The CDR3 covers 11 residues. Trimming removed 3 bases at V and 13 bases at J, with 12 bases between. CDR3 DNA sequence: TGTGCCAGCAGCTTCGGGGCGGGGCCCACCTTC. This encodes CASSFGAGPTF.

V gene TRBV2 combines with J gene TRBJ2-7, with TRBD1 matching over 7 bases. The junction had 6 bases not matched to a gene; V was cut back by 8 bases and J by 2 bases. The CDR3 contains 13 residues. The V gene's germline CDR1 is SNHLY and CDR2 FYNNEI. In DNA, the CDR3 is TGTGCCAGCGAAGTAACAGGGGCCTACGAGCAGTACTTC. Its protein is CASEVTGAYEQYF.

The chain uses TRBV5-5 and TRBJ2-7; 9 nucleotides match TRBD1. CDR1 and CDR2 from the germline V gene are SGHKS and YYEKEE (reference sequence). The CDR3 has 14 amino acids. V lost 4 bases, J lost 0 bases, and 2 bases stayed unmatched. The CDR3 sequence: CASSPTGGSYEQYF. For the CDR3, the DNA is TGTGCCAGCAGCCCGACAGGGGGCTCCTACGAGCAGTACTTC.